This TCR beta chain was sequenced in a study of shared T cell receptors in the human thymus. The V end was cut by 5 bases, the J end by 0 bases, with 25 bases between. The CDR3 sequence is 19 residues long. The V gene's germline CDR1 is SGHTA and CDR2 FQGNSA. The protocol was immunoSEQ multiplex PCR, while the TCRdb copy is restricted to in-frame clones and leaves out a portion. In the table there are about 610,000 clones, more than 75% of which are singletons. These data also formed part of another study, on human thymus T cells.

The receptor was isolated from a boy under three years old with a congenital heart defect. The V and J genes are TRBV7-2 and TRBJ1-2, with D possibly matching TRBD1 (6 bases). Input material: thymocytes. The CDR3 DNA sequence: TGTGCCAGCAGCCCCCCATTGGGCCAGGGGTCCCAGACTAACTATGGCTACACCTTC. This encodes CASSPPLGQGSQTNYGYTF.